A selection of T cell receptor beta chains follows, all from one sample in a study of radiotherapy plus CTLA-4 blockade in lung cancer. Assay used: immunoSEQ multiplex PCR; TCRdb lists only in-frame clones, some missing. The top ten clones hold over 2% of a sample with roughly 110,000 clones, over 75% of them seen once. Sequencing used peripheral blood, obtained from a patient treated with radiotherapy plus ipilimumab. The receptor source for this set is a human donor with non-small cell lung cancer that progressed on radiotherapy plus ipilimumab. Some clones in this sample may be carry-over from other donors' samples. Both conserved end residues are part of each CDR3. The order of the fields is J gene, CDR3 length, clone size, D gene, V gene, CDR3 DNA, CDR3 protein. D genes are given only for firm matches. Where a row states a size, it is once, few, many or the class of an expanded clone; other rows omit it.

>TRBJ2-1|13|-|-|TRBV4-3
TGCGCCAGCAGCCAAGTTCAAAACAATGAGCAGTTCTTC
CASSQVQNNEQFF
>TRBJ2-5|16|few|-|TRBV19
TGTGCCAGTAGTAGCTTGGAGGGGTCCATCGGGCAGACCCAGTACTTC
CASSSLEGSIGQTQYF
>TRBJ1-2|14|-|TRBD1|TRBV6-1
TGTGCCAGCAGAGACAGGGGATTAGGGGATGGCTACACCTTC
CASRDRGLGDGYTF
>TRBJ1-1|14|-|TRBD1|TRBV28
TGTGCCAGCAGCAAGACAGGGGGTGATACTGAAGCTTTCTTT
CASSKTGGDTEAFF
>TRBJ2-6|15|-|-|TRBV6-5
TGTGCCAGCAGCCGCGACGGGGCTGGGGCCAACGTCCTGACTTTC
CASSRDGAGANVLTF
>TRBJ1-6|15|-|-|TRBV19
TGTGCCAGTACGGCAGCCCTCTCCTATAATTCACCCCTCCACTTT
CASTAALSYNSPLHF
>TRBJ1-1|14|-|TRBD1|TRBV29-1
TGCAGCGTAAAGACCGGGACAGTGAACACTGAAGCTTTCTTT
CSVKTGTVNTEAFF
>TRBJ2-1|16|few|TRBD2|TRBV25-1
TGTGCCAGCAGTGAATATGGGGGGGTCGTCGGCAATGAGCAGTTCTTC
CASSEYGGVVGNEQFF
>TRBJ1-4|16|-|-|TRBV5-1
TGCGCCAGCAGTCGGGGACTTTTTGGGGAGTTGGAAAAACTGTTTTTT
CASSRGLFGELEKLFF
>TRBJ2-1|14|-|-|TRBV27
TGTGCCAGTATAAGGGTCCAGGGGAACAATGAGCAGTTCTTC
CASIRVQGNNEQFF
>TRBJ1-5|15|-|-|TRBV6-5
TGTGCCAGCAGACGAAAATGGGGCCCCAATCAGCCCCAGCATTTT
CASRRKWGPNQPQHF
>TRBJ2-5|15|-|-|TRBV4-1
TGCGCCAGCAGCCAGACAGAAACTTACCAAGAGACCCAGTACTTC
CASSQTETYQETQYF
>TRBJ2-7|15|once|-|TRBV6-5
TGTGCCAGCAGTTACTCGACGGGGGGCAGGTACGAGCAGTACTTC
CASSYSTGGRYEQYF
>TRBJ1-1|14|-|-|TRBV29-1
TGCAGCGTTGAGTTTCAATTCTCAGGGACTGAAGCTTTCTTT
CSVEFQFSGTEAFF
>TRBJ2-7|14|-|TRBD1|TRBV6-1
TGTGCCAGCAGTGGAGCAGGGGGAAAGTACGAGCAGTACTTC
CASSGAGGKYEQYF
>TRBJ2-3|15|-|TRBD2|TRBV11-1
TGTGCCAGCAGCCCGAGCGGGGGGATCACAGATACGCAGTATTTT
CASSPSGGITDTQYF
>TRBJ2-3|14|-|-|TRBV9
TGTGCCAGCAGCGTTAGGGGGGCCGAAGATACGCAGTATTTT
CASSVRGAEDTQYF
>TRBJ2-6|17|-|-|TRBV5-1
TGCGCCAGCAGCTTGGTCTGGGACCCTACCGGGGCCAACGTCCTGACTTTC
CASSLVWDPTGANVLTF
>TRBJ2-4|16|-|-|TRBV4-1
TGCGCCAGCAGCCCCCTCGCTCGGGGTCTTATTGACATTCAGTACTTC
CASSPLARGLIDIQYF
>TRBJ2-1|17|-|TRBD2|TRBV7-2
TGTGCCAGCAGCTTATACCCGGGACTAGCGGTCGAGAATGAGCAGTTCTTC
CASSLYPGLAVENEQFF
>TRBJ1-5|16|-|-|TRBV28
TGTGCCAGCACTCATGGCCGGGGGCCGAGCAATCAGCCCCAGCATTTT
CASTHGRGPSNQPQHF
>TRBJ1-5|15|-|-|TRBV5-1
TGCGCCAGCAGCTTGGAGGGGGGCATGGGTCAGCCCCAGCATTTT
CASSLEGGMGQPQHF
>TRBJ2-2|16|-|-|TRBV9
TGTGCCAGCAGCCCCCGGGGGAATACGAACACCGGGGAGCTGTTTTTT
CASSPRGNTNTGELFF
>TRBJ2-7|13|-|TRBD1|TRBV2
TGTGCCAGCAGTTTGGACAGGGTAAACGAGCAGTACTTC
CASSLDRVNEQYF
>TRBJ1-2|12|-|-|TRBV7-9
TGTGCCAGCGGGACAACTAACTATGGCTACACCTTC
CASGTTNYGYTF
>TRBJ2-7|17|-|-|TRBV10-1
TGCGCCAGCAGTGGAGTGGGACATAGTCCCTACTCCTACGAGCAGTACTTC
CASSGVGHSPYSYEQYF
>TRBJ1-6|14|-|TRBD1|TRBV9
TGTGCCAGCAGCGTCGGGACAGGGCAATCACCCCTCCACTTT
CASSVGTGQSPLHF
>TRBJ2-5|14|once|-|TRBV4-3
TGCGCCAGCAGCCAGATACTAGGGGGAGAGACCCAGTACTTC
CASSQILGGETQYF
>TRBJ1-5|16|-|-|TRBV5-6
TGTGCCAGCAGCTTGAGATCAGGGAGAGGCAATCAGCCCCAGCATTTT
CASSLRSGRGNQPQHF
>TRBJ2-2|15|few|TRBD2|TRBV6-1
TGTGCCAGCAGTGATCTAGCGGGGGCCACCGGGGAGCTGTTTTTT
CASSDLAGATGELFF
>TRBJ1-2|17|few|TRBD1|TRBV7-2
TGTGCCAGCAGCTTATCAGCCCCACCTCAGGGGGCGTCGGGCTACACCTTC
CASSLSAPPQGASGYTF
>TRBJ2-7|16|-|-|TRBV7-2
TGTGCCAGCAGCTCCGTTGGCTACAGGGTAATCGGGGAGCAGTACTTC
CASSSVGYRVIGEQYF
>TRBJ1-4|15|few|TRBD1|TRBV15
TGTGCCACCAGCAGAATTGACAGGGAGGGCGAAAAACTGTTTTTT
CATSRIDREGEKLFF
>TRBJ1-6|13|-|-|TRBV6-5
TGTGCCAGCACCCCGCGGCAAGAGTCACCCCTCCACTTT
CASTPRQESPLHF
>TRBJ1-1|15|-|TRBD1|TRBV5-4
TGTGCCAGCAGCTTGGCAGGGGGCTGGAACACTGAAGCTTTCTTT
CASSLAGGWNTEAFF
>TRBJ1-1|16|few|TRBD1|TRBV10-3
TGTGCCATCAGGGATGACAGGGGCCGACCGAACACTGAAGCTTTCTTT
CAIRDDRGRPNTEAFF
>TRBJ1-1|14|-|-|TRBV10-3
TGTGCCATCAGTCCAGGGGCCTTGAACACTGAAGCTTTCTTT
CAISPGALNTEAFF
>TRBJ2-7|15|-|TRBD2|TRBV12-5
TGTGCTAGTGCCCTCAGCGGGGGGGGGCACTACGAGCAGTACTTC
CASALSGGGHYEQYF
>TRBJ2-3|15|-|-|TRBV5-1
TGCGCCAGCAGCTTGGGTCCAGGGGAGGGAGATACGCAGTATTTT
CASSLGPGEGDTQYF
>TRBJ2-7|14|-|-|TRBV2
TGTGCCAGCAGTGACGTGGAGGGATCCTACGAGCAGTACTTC
CASSDVEGSYEQYF
>TRBJ2-3|16|-|-|TRBV7-3
TGTGCCAGCAGCAAAGAAGGTATTCTCGGTTCGGATACGCAGTATTTT
CASSKEGILGSDTQYF